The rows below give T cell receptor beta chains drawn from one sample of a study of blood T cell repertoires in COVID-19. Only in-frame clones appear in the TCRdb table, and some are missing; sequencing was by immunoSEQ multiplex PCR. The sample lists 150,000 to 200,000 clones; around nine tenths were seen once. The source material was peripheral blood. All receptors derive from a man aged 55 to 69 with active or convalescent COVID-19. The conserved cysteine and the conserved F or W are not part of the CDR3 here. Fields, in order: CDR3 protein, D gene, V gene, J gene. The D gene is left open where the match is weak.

CDR3aa: ASSQGRRGNVLT
d_gene: NA
v_gene: TRBV3-1/TRBV3-2
j_gene: TRBJ2-6

CDR3aa: ASSLYQGSNQPQH
d_gene: NA
v_gene: TRBV7-2
j_gene: TRBJ1-5

CDR3aa: ASHIGFMETQY
d_gene: NA
v_gene: TRBV5-6
j_gene: TRBJ2-5

CDR3aa: ASSLGTGETEAF
d_gene: TRBD1
v_gene: TRBV3-1/TRBV3-2
j_gene: TRBJ1-1

CDR3aa: ASSQMTVELSPLH
d_gene: NA
v_gene: TRBV4-1
j_gene: TRBJ1-6

CDR3aa: ASSAWLNTGELF
d_gene: NA
v_gene: TRBV2
j_gene: TRBJ2-2

CDR3aa: SVLGVAEAF
d_gene: NA
v_gene: TRBV29-1
j_gene: TRBJ1-1

CDR3aa: ASSLEGGRYTEAF
d_gene: NA
v_gene: TRBV7-2
j_gene: TRBJ1-1

CDR3aa: ASSKARPHGGVDSPLH
d_gene: NA
v_gene: TRBV21-1
j_gene: TRBJ1-6

CDR3aa: ASSITGRNQPQH
d_gene: NA
v_gene: TRBV19
j_gene: TRBJ1-5

CDR3aa: AWRPGSGVRLLEQY
d_gene: NA
v_gene: TRBV30
j_gene: TRBJ2-7

CDR3aa: ATRAGPSEDTQY
d_gene: NA
v_gene: TRBV5-1
j_gene: TRBJ2-3

CDR3aa: AISEPRTGVGEETQY
d_gene: TRBD1
v_gene: TRBV10-3
j_gene: TRBJ2-5

CDR3aa: ATTGTGGYEQY
d_gene: TRBD1
v_gene: TRBV19
j_gene: TRBJ2-7

CDR3aa: ASSVVPREPGNTIY
d_gene: NA
v_gene: TRBV9
j_gene: TRBJ1-3

CDR3aa: ASTQQGSRPSPLH
d_gene: NA
v_gene: TRBV4-1
j_gene: TRBJ1-6

CDR3aa: ASSLGTSGNTIY
d_gene: NA
v_gene: TRBV5-6
j_gene: TRBJ1-3

CDR3aa: ASSIDGPEAF
d_gene: NA
v_gene: TRBV19
j_gene: TRBJ1-1

CDR3aa: ASREIRDSRETGELF
d_gene: NA
v_gene: TRBV6-1
j_gene: TRBJ2-2

CDR3aa: ATTGTGELF
d_gene: NA
v_gene: TRBV2
j_gene: TRBJ2-2

CDR3aa: AWSGSRSYGYT
d_gene: NA
v_gene: TRBV30
j_gene: TRBJ1-2

CDR3aa: ASSLYATGTYEQY
d_gene: TRBD1
v_gene: TRBV28
j_gene: TRBJ2-7

CDR3aa: ASSSDRGSYGELF
d_gene: TRBD1
v_gene: TRBV2
j_gene: TRBJ2-2

CDR3aa: ASSLANSGANVLT
d_gene: NA
v_gene: TRBV6-6
j_gene: TRBJ2-6

CDR3aa: ASSLDATGELF
d_gene: NA
v_gene: TRBV5-1
j_gene: TRBJ2-2

CDR3aa: ASSPKGGVSYEQY
d_gene: TRBD2
v_gene: TRBV7-9
j_gene: TRBJ2-7

CDR3aa: ASSQEASGNTEAF
d_gene: NA
v_gene: TRBV4-1
j_gene: TRBJ1-1

CDR3aa: ASSRGGDGSSPLH
d_gene: NA
v_gene: TRBV7-9
j_gene: TRBJ1-6